Following are 29 T cell receptor beta chains from one sample sequenced in a study of T cells in Graves' hyperthyroidism and ophthalmopathy. Authors of the study amplified TCR beta CDR3 regions from RNA transcripts. An initial round of RT-PCR targeting the TCR CDR3 relied on the HTBI primer set. TCRdb re-analysed the multiplex PCR reads in MiXCR, keeping a single row per CDR3 protein. The table lists about 640,000 distinct CDR3 sequences, more than 20% of them singletons. Sequenced input: blood. The receptors originated from a young man with Graves' ophthalmopathy.

This clonotype came up many times. The V call is TRBV5-1, the J call TRBJ2-1, with 7 bases lining up with TRBD1. The CDR3 totals 14 residues. Germline CDR1 is SGHRS and CDR2 is YFSETQ. Trimming cost V 0 bases and J 6 bases; bases outside gene matches: 3. Here the CDR3 DNA reads TGCGCCAGCAGCTTGGGGACAGGAAGCAATGAGCAGTTCTTC. It codes for CASSLGTGSNEQFF.

The rearrangement links TRBV19 to TRBJ2-5, with D tentatively TRBD1 (6 bases). CDR3 size: 19 residues. Germline CDR1 is LNHDA and CDR2 is SQIVND (reference sequence). V was trimmed by 5 bases and J by 5 bases, leaving 30 bases between them. The CDR3 DNA reads TGTGCCAGTAGTGCGAATCACAGGGCCCCATTCCGGCAGGAGGAGACCCAGTACTTC. Protein product: CASSANHRAPFRQEETQYF.

The rearrangement joins TRBV6-1 to TRBJ1-2; perhaps TRBD1 as D (6 bases). The CDR3 is made up of 13 amino acids. The germline V gene encodes CDR1 MNHNS and CDR2 SASEGT. Between the trimmed V and J ends, which lost 7 bases and 4 bases, there was a span of 13 bases. CDR3 sequence (DNA): TGTGCCAGCACAGGAGGGGGTCTCTATGGCTACACCTTC. It encodes CASTGGGLYGYTF.

The V gene is TRBV5-1, the J gene TRBJ2-4; D is possibly TRBD2 (5 bases). Looked up from germline, CDR1 is SGHRS and CDR2 is YFSETQ. The CDR3 is 15 amino acids. V lost 3 bases to trimming and J lost 4 bases, with 14 bases between them. CDR3 in amino acids: CASSSGYREKNIQYF. The CDR3, as DNA: TGCGCCAGCAGCTCGGGTTACCGGGAAAAAAACATTCAGTACTTC.

This clonotype turned up a few times. CDR3: CASLVAGVANEQFF. For the CDR3, the DNA is TGTGCCAGTCTCGTAGCGGGAGTCGCTAATGAGCAGTTCTTC. The chain combines TRBV7-9 with TRBJ2-1, with 9 bases that match TRBD2. The CDR3 totals 14 residues. Germline CDR1 and CDR2: SEHNR and FQNEAQ (reference sequence). J gave up 7 bases and V 9 bases, and 10 bases lay outside the gene matches.

This clonotype was counted between two and nine times. The chain links TRBV27 to TRBJ2-4, with 7 bases aligning to TRBD1. J lost 1 base, V lost 3 bases, and 9 bases had no gene match. Germline V gives CDR1 MNHEY, CDR2 SMNVEV (reference sequence). CDR3 length: 17 amino acids. DNA of the CDR3: TGTGCCAGCAGTTTCCTCCCGACAGGGTCCGCCAAAAACATTCAGTACTTC. Translating it yields CASSFLPTGSAKNIQYF.

Worth noting for this clonotype: Lacking the conserved final phenylalanine or tryptophan, this CDR3 likely reflects a read error. The gene calls are TRBV12-3 or TRBV12-4 and TRBJ2-3, with a tentative D call TRBD2 (6 bases). Trimming shortened V by 4 bases and J by 2 bases, and 10 bases separated the two germline ends. CDR3 length equals 14 residues. The CDR3 bases are TGTGCCAGCAGTTATAGCGGACCCACAGATACGCAGTATCTT. Residues: CASSYSGPTDTQYL.

This clonotype was observed a few times. The rearrangement uses TRBV3-1 and TRBJ2-2; either TRBD1 or TRBD2 may fit D (5 bases each). Germline V gene lookup returns CDR1 LGHDT and CDR2 YNNKEL (reference sequence). Trimming left V 6 bases short and J 6 bases short, with 17 bases between. The CDR3 extends over 15 amino acids. CDR3 DNA: TGTGCCAGCAGTTCATGGGGCGGGTTTCCCGGGGAGCTGTTTTTT. This codes for CASSSWGGFPGELFF.

This clonotype turned up a few times. V is TRBV19 and J is TRBJ2-2, with 8 bases matching TRBD2. With 5 bases clipped from V and 2 bases from J, the junction kept 7 bases outside the gene matches. The CDR3 runs to 16 residues. Germline V gene lookup returns CDR1 LNHDA and CDR2 SQIVND (reference sequence). This CDR3 is CASSRPSGFNTGELFF. CDR3 DNA: TGTGCCAGTAGTCGGCCTAGCGGGTTTAACACCGGGGAGCTGTTTTTT. The entire variable domain, with the rest obtained from reference TRBV19 and TRBJ2-2, is as follows: DGGITQSPKYLFRKEGQNVTLSCEQNLNHDAMYWYRQDPGQGLRLIYYSQIVNDFQKGDIAEGYSVSREKKESFPLTVTSAQKNPTAFYLCASSRPSGFNTGELFFGEGSRLTVL.

V gene TRBV6-1 combines with J gene TRBJ2-3; no clear D gene. The V and J ends lost 6 bases and 0 bases respectively, with 13 bases between them. In germline, CDR1 is MNHNS, CDR2 SASEGT. The CDR3 runs 15 residues. CDR3 in amino acids: CASSPMVASTDTQYF. Written as DNA, the CDR3 is TGTGCCAGCAGCCCTATGGTGGCTAGCACAGATACGCAGTATTTT.

V usage is TRBV30 and J usage is TRBJ2-5, with 7 bases lining up with TRBD1. V shed 0 bases and J 9 bases; nucleotides not matched to a gene: 7. The CDR3 is made up of 13 amino acids. The germline gives CDR1 GTSNPN, CDR2 SVGIG (reference sequence). The CDR3 DNA sequence: TGTGCCTGGAGTGTAAGGGGGCAAAGGGCCCAGTACTTC. Translation gives CAWSVRGQRAQYF.

This clonotype has a count of ten or more. The chain has TRBV27 and TRBJ1-4; D uncertain. The CDR3 runs to 13 residues. Per the germline V gene, CDR1 is MNHEY and CDR2 is SMNVEV (reference sequence). V gave up 1 base and J gave up 7 bases, with 7 bases separating them. Written as DNA, the CDR3 is TGTGCCAGCAGTTTATGGAGCGGTGAAAAACTGTTTTTT. It translates to CASSLWSGEKLFF.

The sample holds a few counts of this clonotype. The genes are TRBV30 and TRBJ2-1; D gene unclear. CDR3 length: 12 amino acids. V was pared by 0 bases and J by 7 bases, with 7 bases between. Germline assignment: CDR1 GTSNPN and CDR2 SVGIG (reference sequence). This CDR3 reads CAWSVPGNEQFF. DNA of the CDR3: TGTGCCTGGAGTGTACCTGGGAATGAGCAGTTCTTC.

The chain is built from TRBV7-8 and TRBJ1-6; a weak D match, TRBD1 (6 bases). Germline CDR1 is SGHVS and CDR2 is FQNEAQ. The CDR3 length is 15 residues. V dropped 4 bases and J dropped 5 bases, with 12 bases sitting between them. CDR3 nucleotides: TGTGCCAGCAGCTCGTCGGGACACGATAATTCACCCCTCCACTTT. Translation: CASSSSGHDNSPLHF.

Many counts were recorded for this clonotype. The rearrangement joins TRBV12-3 or TRBV12-4 to TRBJ2-7; 10 nucleotides match TRBD2. The CDR3 runs 14 residues. V was clipped by 5 bases and J by 2 bases; unmatched bases: 3. DNA of the CDR3: TGTGCCAGCAGTCGGACTAGCGGCGCCTACGAGCAGTACTTC. It encodes CASSRTSGAYEQYF.

The chain uses TRBV7-9 and TRBJ2-1, with 13 positions matching TRBD2. J was trimmed by 0 bases and V by 4 bases; bases with no gene match: 6. Germline V gives CDR1 SEHNR, CDR2 FQNEAQ (reference sequence). The CDR3 runs to 18 residues. The CDR3 DNA reads as TGTGCCAGCAGCTCCCTTAGGACTAGCGGGAGCTCCTACAATGAGCAGTTCTTC. Translating it yields CASSSLRTSGSSYNEQFF. The full variable domain, completed using reference TRBV7-9 and TRBJ2-1, is DTGVSQNPRHKITKRGQNVTFRCDPISEHNRLYWYRQTLGQGPEFLTYFQNEAQLEKSRLLSDRFSAERPKGSFSTLEIQRTEQGDSAMYLCASSSLRTSGSSYNEQFFGPGTRLTVL.

This clonotype was observed many times. This chain connects TRBV5-1 to TRBJ2-1; no clear D. The CDR3 runs 15 residues. V lost 3 bases, J lost 2 bases, and 12 bases lay in between. Germline V gene lookup returns CDR1 SGHRS and CDR2 YFSETQ. CDR3 protein: CASSSAPPPYNEQFF. CDR3 sequence (DNA): TGCGCCAGCAGCTCCGCCCCCCCTCCCTACAATGAGCAGTTCTTC. The full variable domain, rest sourced from reference TRBV5-1 and TRBJ2-1, is KAGVTQTPRYLIKTRGQQVTLSCSPISGHRSVSWYQQTPGQGLQFLFEYFSETQRNKGNFPGRFSGRQFSNSRSEMNVSTLELGDSALYLCASSSAPPPYNEQFFGPGTRLTVL.

The chain recombines TRBV12-3 or TRBV12-4 with TRBJ2-7, with D perhaps matching TRBD1 (6 bases). With 6 bases removed from V and 1 base from J, the gap between germline ends came to 13 bases. CDR3 length: 14 residues. CDR3 residues: CASSRDIRSYEQYF. The DNA for the CDR3 is TGTGCCAGCAGCCGGGACATAAGGTCCTACGAGCAGTACTTC.

V gene TRBV7-9 combines with J gene TRBJ2-5; TRBD1 matches 9 bases. The CDR3 has 16 residues. Trimming removed 3 bases from V and 4 bases from J; junction bases left unmatched: 9. Germline CDR1 and CDR2: SEHNR and FQNEAQ (reference sequence). The CDR3 DNA follows: TGTGCCAGCAGCTTCTCCGGGACAGGGTTCGGAGAGACCCAGTACTTC. This encodes CASSFSGTGFGETQYF.

Concerning this clonotype itself: A clone one base away is much larger, so this may be a read error. The chain links TRBV6-1 to TRBJ2-2; TRBD2 matches 9 bases. There are 16 residues in the CDR3. Germline V gene sequence: CDR1 MNHNS, CDR2 SASEGT. This CDR3 is CASNPRGGRGGGELVF. CDR3 bases: TGTGCCAGCAACCCGAGGGGCGGGAGGGGAGGCGGGGAGCTGGTTTTT.

The V and J genes are TRBV12-3 or TRBV12-4 and TRBJ2-7; D unclear. This CDR3 region has 14 residues. V lost 3 bases to trimming and J lost 0 bases, with 9 bases between them. CDR3 bases: TGTGCCAGCAGTTTTGAGGCCTACTCCTACGAGCAGTACTTC. Translating it yields CASSFEAYSYEQYF.

This chain uses TRBV2 with TRBJ2-7; the D is unclear. The CDR3 is 13 residues long. V gave up 1 base and J gave up 6 bases, with 10 bases separating them. Germline V gene lookup returns CDR1 SNHLY and CDR2 FYNNEI. The chain's CDR3 is CASSEDKSFEQYF. CDR3 nucleotide sequence: TGTGCCAGCAGTGAAGATAAATCGTTCGAGCAGTACTTC.

The chain carries TRBV12-3 or TRBV12-4 and TRBJ2-3; D might be TRBD1 or TRBD2, each matching 6 bases. V was shortened by 1 base and J by 6 bases, with 23 bases between the two germline ends. The CDR3 runs to 18 residues. The CDR3 protein is CASSLGRGLALRTDTQYF. In DNA form, the CDR3 reads TGTGCCAGCAGTTTAGGCAGGGGCCTAGCGCTCAGGACGGATACGCAGTATTTT.

The V and J genes are TRBV7-9 and TRBJ2-5; 9 bases fit TRBD2. Per germline, CDR1 SEHNR and CDR2 FQNEAQ (reference sequence). The CDR3 consists of 15 residues. After removal of 4 bases from V and 5 bases from J, the junction contained 8 bases not matched to a gene. CDR3 in DNA: TGTGCCAGCAGCTCTCTAGCGGGAAGGGTGGAGACCCAGTACTTC. This translates into CASSSLAGRVETQYF.

This clonotype was seen at least ten times. This chain links TRBV20-1 with TRBJ2-5; D unresolved. The CDR3 length is 13 residues. The germline V gene has CDR1 DFQATT and CDR2 SNEGSKA (reference sequence). The chain's CDR3 is CSGVARSVETQYF. The DNA for the CDR3 is TGCAGCGGAGTGGCTAGGTCGGTAGAGACCCAGTACTTC.

The chain couples TRBV7-2 to TRBJ2-3; maybe TRBD2 (6 bases). CDR1 is SGHTA and CDR2 is FQGNSA in the germline V gene. This CDR3 has 18 residues. V was cut by 2 bases and J by 2 bases, with 20 bases left in between. CDR3 amino acids: CASSLYTLAGPDTDTQYF. The CDR3 DNA follows: TGTGCCAGCAGCTTATATACGCTTGCGGGACCAGACACAGATACGCAGTATTTT. Supplemented by reference TRBV7-2 and TRBJ2-3, the full variable domain reads GAGVSQSPSNKVTEKGKDVELRCDPISGHTALYWYRQSLGQGLEFLIYFQGNSAPDKSGLPSDRFSAERTGGSVSTLTIQRTQQEDSAVYLCASSLYTLAGPDTDTQYFGPGTRLTVL.

In this sample, this clonotype turned up many times. The V gene is TRBV7-2, the J gene TRBJ2-7, with 8 bases that match TRBD1. Germline CDR1 reads SGHTA; CDR2 reads FQGNSA. There are 14 residues in the CDR3. V lost 0 bases and J lost 3; bases outside the gene matches: 1. The CDR3 sequence is CASSLAGQDYEQYF. In DNA, the CDR3 is TGTGCCAGCAGCTTAGCGGGACAGGACTACGAGCAGTACTTC.

Many counts were recorded for this clonotype. The rearrangement joins TRBV12-3 or TRBV12-4 to TRBJ2-1; no definite D call. Trimming pared 7 bases from V and 4 bases from J, leaving 11 bases between. The CDR3 is made up of 13 amino acids. CDR3 in DNA: TGTGCCAGCACTAGAGACATTTACAATGAGCAGTTCTTC. It codes for CASTRDIYNEQFF.

This chain links TRBV5-4 with TRBJ2-1; tentatively, D is TRBD2 (6 bases). The CDR3 contains 16 residues. Trimming removed 2 bases at V and 0 bases at J, with 12 bases between. The germline CDR1 and CDR2 sequences are SGHNT and YYREEE (reference sequence). In DNA form, the CDR3 reads TGTGCCAGCAGCTTCGGACTCGGGAGCTCCTACAATGAGCAGTTCTTC. Encoded protein: CASSFGLGSSYNEQFF.